This T cell receptor beta chain was sequenced for a study of glioma-infiltrating T cells. Findings and limits, study-wide: Very few CDR3 sequences were shared between tissue and blood. Non-neoplastic patients had below-expected tissue-blood divergence, while all gliomas exceeded expectation.

The V end lost 5 bases, the J end lost 4 bases, and 9 bases lay between the germline ends. Germline-derived CDR1 and CDR2 are ENHRY and SYGVKD. There are 13 residues in the CDR3. Amplification of TCR alpha and beta CDR3 regions from RNA used iRepertoire nested multiplex PCR. For one-step reverse transcription and amplification, about 85-400 ng of tissue mRNA or PBMC total RNA was used. MiXCR was run by TCRdb on the multiplex PCR reads, yielding one entry per CDR3 protein. The profile shows around 190,000 distinct CDR3 sequences, roughly a third of them singletons. Details on this clonotype: Antigen specificity is unknown.

Sequencing was performed on glioma tissue, nonneoplastic brain tissue, or PBMCs (not recorded which). The clonotype comes from a human donor with low-grade glioma or glioblastoma, undergoing nonglioma brain surgery, or in good health (not recorded which). The J gene is TRBJ2-1, the V gene TRBV10-3; unclear D gene. The CDR3 here is CAISLDGYNEQFF. The CDR3 bases are TGTGCCATCAGTTTGGACGGGTACAATGAGCAGTTCTTC.